Listed below are T cell receptor beta chains from one sample, sequenced in a study of low-dose radiotherapy and immunotherapy resistance in tumors. TCRdb itself ran the reads through MiXCR, one entry per CDR3 protein. The sample carries roughly 54,000 distinct CDR3 sequences, approximately 26% recorded once. Here the sequenced sample was PBMCs, taken before treatment. These receptors were taken from a male donor with prostate cancer. The CDR3 runs from the conserved cysteine through the conserved F or W. The order of the fields is J gene, V gene, D gene, clone size, CDR3 protein, CDR3 DNA. The D gene is left open where the match is weak. The size entry is marked missing in some rows and otherwise reads once, few, many or a size class.

j_gene: TRBJ2-2; v_gene: TRBV28; d_gene: .; abundance: many; CDR3aa: CASSTRLVTRELFF; CDR3nt: TGTGCCAGCAGTACCCGACTAGTAACCAGGGAGCTGTTTTTT
j_gene: TRBJ2-1; v_gene: TRBV18; d_gene: .; abundance: few; CDR3aa: CASSPPSGTNEQFF; CDR3nt: TGTGCCAGCTCACCACCGTCCGGGACCAATGAGCAGTTCTTC
j_gene: TRBJ1-2; v_gene: TRBV6-2/TRBV6-3; d_gene: TRBD1; abundance: many; CDR3aa: CASSRDRADGYTF; CDR3nt: TGTGCCAGCAGTCGAGACAGGGCCGATGGCTACACCTTC
j_gene: TRBJ2-1; v_gene: TRBV12-3/TRBV12-4; d_gene: TRBD2; abundance: .; CDR3aa: CASTPGTSGKNEQFF; CDR3nt: TGTGCCAGCACCCCGGGGACTAGCGGCAAAAATGAGCAGTTCTTC
j_gene: TRBJ2-5; v_gene: TRBV4-2; d_gene: TRBD2; abundance: many; CDR3aa: CASSPGGGGGETQYF; CDR3nt: TGTGCCAGCAGCCCCGGGGGGGGGGGCGGTGAGACCCAGTACTTC
j_gene: TRBJ2-1; v_gene: TRBV27; d_gene: TRBD1; abundance: many; CDR3aa: CASSLFRDRENEQFF; CDR3nt: TGTGCCAGCAGTTTATTCCGGGACAGGGAAAATGAGCAGTTCTTC
j_gene: TRBJ2-5; v_gene: TRBV18; d_gene: TRBD2; abundance: many; CDR3aa: CASSPPSGGRRGETQYF; CDR3nt: TGTGCCAGCTCACCACCTAGCGGGGGGCGCCGTGGAGAGACCCAGTACTTC
j_gene: TRBJ2-7; v_gene: TRBV6-1; d_gene: .; abundance: .; CDR3aa: CASSNPTSRLNYEQYF; CDR3nt: TGTGCCAGTTCAAACCCAACTAGCCGGCTAAATTACGAGCAGTACTTC
j_gene: TRBJ2-7; v_gene: TRBV30; d_gene: .; abundance: many; CDR3aa: CAWSHGDSLYEQYF; CDR3nt: TGTGCCTGGAGTCACGGGGACTCCCTCTACGAGCAGTACTTC
j_gene: TRBJ2-5; v_gene: TRBV2; d_gene: TRBD1; abundance: medium-sized; CDR3aa: CASPKDRGRRETQYF; CDR3nt: TGTGCCAGCCCTAAGGACAGGGGCAGAAGGGAGACCCAGTACTTC
j_gene: TRBJ2-5; v_gene: TRBV3-1; d_gene: TRBD1; abundance: many; CDR3aa: CASSQEGTGLGETQYF; CDR3nt: TGTGCCAGCAGCCAAGAAGGGACAGGATTGGGAGAGACCCAGTACTTC
j_gene: TRBJ1-1; v_gene: TRBV30; d_gene: TRBD1; abundance: many; CDR3aa: CAWGTGVAFF; CDR3nt: TGTGCCTGGGGAACAGGGGTCGCTTTCTTT
j_gene: TRBJ2-4; v_gene: TRBV2; d_gene: TRBD2; abundance: many; CDR3aa: CASSVSGTSAGIQYF; CDR3nt: TGTGCCAGCAGCGTATCCGGGACTAGTGCCGGCATTCAGTACTTC
j_gene: TRBJ2-1; v_gene: TRBV6-2/TRBV6-3; d_gene: .; abundance: many; CDR3aa: CASSYGVSSYNEQFF; CDR3nt: TGTGCCAGCAGTTACGGGGTGAGCTCCTACAATGAGCAGTTCTTC
j_gene: TRBJ2-7; v_gene: TRBV6-1; d_gene: .; abundance: many; CDR3aa: CASSRTVSYEQYF; CDR3nt: TGTGCCAGCAGTCGGACAGTCTCCTACGAGCAGTACTTC
j_gene: TRBJ2-1; v_gene: TRBV6-2/TRBV6-3; d_gene: .; abundance: few; CDR3aa: CASSYSKQVGDDEQFF; CDR3nt: TGTGCCAGCAGTTACTCGAAACAGGTTGGGGATGATGAGCAGTTCTTC
j_gene: TRBJ1-2; v_gene: TRBV7-2; d_gene: TRBD1; abundance: .; CDR3aa: CASSFGQGWDYGYTF; CDR3nt: TGTGCCAGCAGCTTTGGACAGGGTTGGGACTATGGCTACACCTTC
j_gene: TRBJ2-1; v_gene: TRBV2; d_gene: .; abundance: many; CDR3aa: CASSEALGRMVEQFF; CDR3nt: TGTGCCAGCAGTGAAGCGCTTGGGAGAATGGTTGAGCAGTTCTTC
j_gene: TRBJ1-1; v_gene: TRBV7-3; d_gene: .; abundance: many; CDR3aa: CASSPDNEAFF; CDR3nt: TGTGCCAGCAGCCCCGATAATGAAGCTTTCTTT
j_gene: TRBJ1-1; v_gene: TRBV6-6; d_gene: .; abundance: many; CDR3aa: CASSYSPRAPNTEAFF; CDR3nt: TGTGCCAGCAGTTACTCACCCCGGGCCCCGAACACTGAAGCTTTCTTT
j_gene: TRBJ2-2; v_gene: TRBV5-1; d_gene: .; abundance: medium-sized; CDR3aa: CASSLAGQPLTGELFF; CDR3nt: TGCGCCAGCAGCTTGGCGGGACAACCTCTAACCGGGGAGCTGTTTTTT
j_gene: TRBJ1-1; v_gene: TRBV10-3; d_gene: .; abundance: many; CDR3aa: CAISEGGTATEAFF; CDR3nt: TGTGCCATCAGTGAGGGGGGTACCGCCACTGAAGCTTTCTTT
j_gene: TRBJ2-1; v_gene: TRBV6-6; d_gene: .; abundance: .; CDR3aa: CASSYGSNEQFF; CDR3nt: TGTGCCAGCAGTTACGGCAGCAATGAGCAGTTCTTC
j_gene: TRBJ2-1; v_gene: TRBV5-1; d_gene: .; abundance: many; CDR3aa: CASSESPGRLGDEQFF; CDR3nt: TGCGCCAGCAGCGAGTCCCCTGGGAGACTAGGCGATGAGCAGTTCTTC
j_gene: TRBJ2-4; v_gene: TRBV6-1; d_gene: .; abundance: .; CDR3aa: CASGLGGKNIQYF; CDR3nt: TGTGCCAGCGGACTGGGGGGCAAAAACATTCAGTACTTC
j_gene: TRBJ2-2; v_gene: TRBV9; d_gene: .; abundance: few; CDR3aa: CASSISTGRTGELFF; CDR3nt: TGTGCCAGCAGCATATCGACAGGGAGGACCGGGGAGCTGTTTTTT
j_gene: TRBJ2-1; v_gene: TRBV28; d_gene: .; abundance: .; CDR3aa: CASSSPGKAYNEQFF; CDR3nt: TGTGCCAGCAGTTCGCCGGGAAAAGCCTACAATGAGCAGTTCTTC
j_gene: TRBJ2-1; v_gene: TRBV30; d_gene: .; abundance: many; CDR3aa: CAWRLNFNEQFF; CDR3nt: TGTGCCTGGAGATTAAACTTCAATGAGCAGTTCTTC
j_gene: TRBJ2-2; v_gene: TRBV7-3; d_gene: TRBD2; abundance: few; CDR3aa: CASSPAGANTGELFF; CDR3nt: TGTGCCAGCAGCCCCGCGGGGGCGAACACCGGGGAGCTGTTTTTT
j_gene: TRBJ1-3; v_gene: TRBV2; d_gene: .; abundance: many; CDR3aa: CASSATGSSGNTIYF; CDR3nt: TGTGCCAGCAGTGCCACAGGGAGCTCTGGAAACACCATATATTTT
j_gene: TRBJ2-7; v_gene: TRBV5-4; d_gene: TRBD2; abundance: .; CDR3aa: CASSPGLANYEQYF; CDR3nt: TGTGCCAGCAGCCCAGGACTAGCGAATTACGAGCAGTACTTC
j_gene: TRBJ2-1; v_gene: TRBV10-3; d_gene: TRBD2; abundance: many; CDR3aa: CAISAPGGVNHEQFF; CDR3nt: TGTGCCATCAGTGCACCGGGAGGGGTAAACCATGAGCAGTTCTTC
j_gene: TRBJ2-2; v_gene: TRBV28; d_gene: .; abundance: .; CDR3aa: CASSLLTVRSPGELFFF; CDR3nt: .
j_gene: TRBJ2-7; v_gene: TRBV11-1; d_gene: .; abundance: many; CDR3aa: CASRQAGALIYEQYF; CDR3nt: TGTGCCAGCAGACAAGCAGGGGCCCTAATCTACGAGCAGTACTTC
j_gene: TRBJ2-5; v_gene: TRBV2; d_gene: .; abundance: many; CDR3aa: CASSEGVRETQYF; CDR3nt: TGTGCCAGCAGTGAAGGTGTTCGGGAGACCCAGTACTTC
j_gene: TRBJ1-2; v_gene: TRBV4-2; d_gene: TRBD1; abundance: many; CDR3aa: CASSQKDRGNYGYTF; CDR3nt: TGTGCCAGCAGCCAAAAGGACAGGGGGAACTATGGCTACACCTTC
j_gene: TRBJ2-3; v_gene: TRBV12-3/TRBV12-4; d_gene: .; abundance: .; CDR3aa: CASSFQGTDTQYF; CDR3nt: TGTGCCAGCAGTTTTCAGGGTACGGATACGCAGTATTTT
j_gene: TRBJ2-2; v_gene: TRBV5-1; d_gene: .; abundance: .; CDR3aa: CASRINTGELFF; CDR3nt: TGCGCCAGCAGAATAAACACCGGGGAGCTGTTTTTT